These 28 T cell receptor beta chains were sequenced from one sample in a study of blood T cell repertoires in COVID-19. TCRdb's copy holds only in-frame clones and misses some; the assay was immunoSEQ multiplex PCR. There are more than 35,000 clones in the sample; about 88% occur only once, and roughly 5% lies in the top ten. Sequences were obtained from peripheral blood. The source of these receptors is a human donor in a cohort sampled during active COVID-19.

This clone was picked up one time. The chain's CDR3 is CASSFPPRNEQFF. In DNA, the CDR3 is TGTGCCAGCAGCTTTCCTCCCCGTAATGAGCAGTTCTTC. V usage is TRBV11-1 and J usage is TRBJ2-1; the D is unclear. Looked up from germline, CDR1 is SGHAT and CDR2 is FQDESV (reference sequence). Trimming left V 3 bases short and J 7 bases short, with 10 bases between. The CDR3 extends over 13 amino acids.

This chain connects TRBV7-2 to TRBJ2-1; 9 bases agree with TRBD2. CDR1 is SGHTA, CDR2 FQGNSA, per germline. V lost 1 base, J lost 8 bases, and 6 bases stayed unmatched. The CDR3 has 15 amino acids. CDR3 sequence reads: CASSLVGTSFDEQFF. In nucleotides, the CDR3 is TGTGCCAGCAGCTTAGTAGGGACTAGCTTCGATGAGCAGTTCTTC. Complete variable domain (other parts from reference TRBV7-2 and TRBJ2-1): GAGVSQSPSNKVTEKGKDVELRCDPISGHTALYWYRQSLGQGLEFLIYFQGNSAPDKSGLPSDRFSAERTGGSVSTLTIQRTQQEDSAVYLCASSLVGTSFDEQFFGPGTRLTVL.

The chain uses TRBV28 and TRBJ2-4; D may be TRBD1 (6 bases). V was pared by 3 bases and J by 1 base, with 10 bases between. The CDR3 spans 15 residues. Germline CDR1 MDHEN, CDR2 SYDVKM. The DNA of the CDR3 is TGTGCCAGCAGTTTTCAGGGGCCCGCCAAAAACATTCAGTACTTC. Translating it yields CASSFQGPAKNIQYF. The full variable domain, in which reference TRBV28 and TRBJ2-4 provide the parts outside the CDR3, is DVKVTQSSRYLVKRTGEKVFLECVQDMDHENMFWYRQDPGLGLRLIYFSYDVKMKEKGDIPEGYSVSREKKERFSLILESASTNQTSMYLCASSFQGPAKNIQYFGAGTRLSVL.

In this sample, this clone turned up once. This chain links TRBV10-3 with TRBJ2-5; the D is unclear. This CDR3 spans 10 amino acids. Trimming cost V 4 bases and J 9 bases, with 6 bases left between them. In germline, CDR1 is ENHRY, CDR2 SYGVKD. The CDR3 spells CAISVAAQYF. DNA of the CDR3: TGTGCCATCAGTGTGGCGGCCCAGTACTTC.

The gene calls are TRBV2 and TRBJ2-3; the match to TRBD1 covers 7 bases. Per germline, CDR1 SNHLY and CDR2 FYNNEI. The CDR3 is 16 amino acids. V gave up 6 bases and J gave up 3 bases; unmatched junction bases: 12. The CDR3 nucleotides read TGTGCCAGCAGAACCGACAGGGAGTTCAAGACAGATACGCAGTATTTT. Translated, it gives CASRTDREFKTDTQYF.

This chain links TRBV19 with TRBJ2-7; 7 positions agree with TRBD2. Looked up from germline, CDR1 is LNHDA and CDR2 is SQIVND (reference sequence). The CDR3 is 15 amino acids. V was clipped by 5 bases and J by 0 bases; unmatched bases: 7. The CDR3: CASSSAGASSYEQYF. CDR3 coding DNA: TGTGCCAGTAGTTCGGCGGGAGCGAGCTCCTACGAGCAGTACTTC.

J is TRBJ2-7 and V is TRBV5-4, with TRBD2 matching 8 bases. Looked up from germline, CDR1 is SGHNT and CDR2 is YYREEE (reference sequence). Trimming at V came to 2 bases and at J to 6 bases, leaving 10 bases not matched to a gene. CDR3 length: 15 residues. The CDR3 DNA reads TGTGCCAGCAGCTTAGGGAGCGGGAGTAATTCCGAGCAGTACTTC. It encodes CASSLGSGSNSEQYF.

The V call is TRBV3-1 (or the pseudogene TRBV3-2), the J call TRBJ1-5, with 11 bases identical to TRBD1. Germline trimming cut 3 bases from V and 4 bases from J; bases unmatched to any gene: 5. The germline V gene has CDR1 LGHDT and CDR2 YNNKEL (reference sequence). There are 16 residues in the CDR3. CDR3 amino acids: CASSQAGTGGNQPQHF. CDR3 bases: TGTGCCAGCAGCCAGGCTGGGACAGGGGGAAATCAGCCCCAGCATTTT.

The V and J genes are TRBV19 and TRBJ1-5; TRBD1 is a possible D gene (6 bases). V lost 7 bases and J lost 7, with 20 bases in between. Looked up from germline, CDR1 is LNHDA and CDR2 is SQIVND (reference sequence). CDR3 size: 15 residues. CDR3 amino acids: CASTPGQGSWQPQHF. CDR3 sequence (DNA): TGTGCCAGTACCCCGGGACAAGGTTCCTGGCAGCCCCAGCATTTT.

The gene calls are TRBV5-4 and TRBJ2-7, with a possible D match to TRBD1 (5 bases). With 0 bases removed from V and 2 bases from J, the gap between germline ends came to 12 bases. This CDR3 is built from 15 residues. In germline, CDR1 is SGHNT, CDR2 YYREEE (reference sequence). CDR3 in DNA: TGTGCCAGCAGCTTGGGGGGCTCCGTTCCCTACGAGCAGTACTTC. Amino acid sequence: CASSLGGSVPYEQYF.

The rearrangement joins TRBV2 to TRBJ1-2; TRBD1 aligns across 8 bases. The ends lost 3 bases at V and 3 bases at J; junction bases unmatched: 3. This CDR3 region has 14 residues. Germline values: CDR1 SNHLY, CDR2 FYNNEI. In DNA form, the CDR3 reads TGTGCCAGCAGTGATCCAGGGGGCGACTATGGCTACACCTTC. Amino acids: CASSDPGGDYGYTF.

The V and J genes are TRBV21-1 and TRBJ2-7; TRBD2, as called in the table, went unchecked against the DNA. TRBV21-1 constitutes a pseudogene. There are 15 residues in the CDR3. The CDR3 reads CASSAGLAGSYEQYF. CDR3 DNA sequence: TGTGCCAGCAGCGCGGGACTAGCGGGGTCCTACGAGCAGTACTTC.

This sequence joins TRBV2 and TRBJ2-3, with D perhaps matching TRBD2 (6 bases). The germline V gene has CDR1 SNHLY and CDR2 FYNNEI. The CDR3 sequence is 14 residues long. V was trimmed by 6 bases and J by 0 bases, leaving 10 bases between them. The CDR3 DNA sequence: TGTGCCAGCAGAGCAGGGACTAGCACAGATACGCAGTATTTT. Its protein product is CASRAGTSTDTQYF.

This clone was recorded a few times. The chain couples TRBV7-2 to TRBJ2-2, with TRBD1 matching over 8 bases. Trimming cost V 8 bases and J 2 bases; bases outside gene matches: 7. CDR1 is SGHTA and CDR2 is FQGNSA in the germline V gene. The CDR3 sequence is 15 residues long. CDR3: CASRPGTGNTGELFF. Written as DNA, the CDR3 is TGTGCCAGCCGCCCGGGGACAGGAAACACCGGGGAGCTGTTTTTT.

This rearrangement joins TRBV5-1 to TRBJ1-1, with D possibly being TRBD1 (6 bases). Germline V gene sequence: CDR1 SGHRS, CDR2 YFSETQ. V lost 3 bases to trimming and J lost 7 bases, with 10 bases between them. The CDR3 contains 12 residues. The CDR3 DNA reads TGCGCCAGCAGCTGGGACACCGGTGAAGCTTTCTTT. Translating gives CASSWDTGEAFF.

V is TRBV5-6 and J is TRBJ1-5, with TRBD1 identical over 9 bases. The CDR3 has 15 amino acids. Germline V gives CDR1 SGHDT, CDR2 YYEEEE. The J segment lost 7 bases and the V segment lost 2 bases, leaving 7 bases of the junction unmatched. The CDR3 region is CASSFGTGSGQPQHF. For the CDR3, the DNA is TGTGCCAGCAGCTTCGGGACAGGGAGCGGACAGCCCCAGCATTTT.

This clone appeared once. The chain has TRBV5-1 and TRBJ2-7; 9 bases align to TRBD2. Germline V gene data show CDR1 as SGHRS and CDR2 as YFSETQ. The CDR3 has 15 residues. V trimming: 0 bases; J trimming: 2 bases; junction bases outside the gene matches: 3. In DNA, the CDR3 is TGCGCCAGCAGCTTGGAGGCGGGAGGGCCCTACGAGCAGTACTTC. It specifies CASSLEAGGPYEQYF. Variable domain in full (rest from reference TRBV5-1 and TRBJ2-7): KAGVTQTPRYLIKTRGQQVTLSCSPISGHRSVSWYQQTPGQGLQFLFEYFSETQRNKGNFPGRFSGRQFSNSRSEMNVSTLELGDSALYLCASSLEAGGPYEQYFGPGTRLTVT.

CDR3 nucleotide sequence: TGTGCCAGCAGCGCCCGGAGGGTGGGGGGCTACGAGCAGTACTTC. Translation: CASSARRVGGYEQYF. This chain links TRBV11-2 with TRBJ2-7, with a tentative D call TRBD2 (6 bases). Germline CDR1 and CDR2: SGHAT and FQNNGV. V was clipped by 5 bases and J by 3 bases, with 17 bases between them. This CDR3 has 15 residues.

The rearrangement links TRBV3-1 (or the pseudogene TRBV3-2) to TRBJ2-1, with TRBD2 matching 11 bases. J was trimmed by 2 bases and V by 3 bases; bases with no gene match: 6. The CDR3 contains 17 residues. From germline, CDR1 is LGHDT and CDR2 YNNKEL (reference sequence). CDR3 sequence reads: CASSQDPTSGTYNEQFF. The CDR3 region has the DNA TGTGCCAGCAGCCAGGACCCGACTAGCGGGACCTACAATGAGCAGTTCTTC.

The gene calls are TRBV3-1 (or the pseudogene TRBV3-2) and TRBJ2-7, with TRBD1 matching 7 bases. V gave up 4 bases and J gave up 1 base; unmatched junction bases: 7. From germline, CDR1 is LGHDT and CDR2 YNNKEL (reference sequence). The CDR3 has 15 amino acids. CDR3: CASSLGTVGSYEQYF. The CDR3 DNA sequence: TGTGCCAGCAGCCTCGGGACAGTTGGATCCTACGAGCAGTACTTC.

The gene calls are TRBV30 and TRBJ2-7, with D uncertain. CDR3 length: 11 amino acids. From germline, CDR1 is GTSNPN and CDR2 SVGIG (reference sequence). The V and J ends lost 3 bases and 2 bases respectively, with 5 bases between them. CDR3 amino acids: CAWRAPYEQYF. The CDR3, as DNA: TGTGCCTGGAGGGCACCCTACGAGCAGTACTTC.

Only one count was recorded for this clone. V usage is TRBV30 and J usage is TRBJ2-7; D is undetermined. Germline assignment: CDR1 GTSNPN and CDR2 SVGIG (reference sequence). Between the trimmed V and J ends, which lost 3 bases and 3 bases, there was a span of 6 bases. The CDR3 covers 11 residues. The CDR3 nucleotides read TGTGCCTGGAGCAGGATCTACGAGCAGTACTTC. This codes for CAWSRIYEQYF.

The CDR3 nucleotides read TGTGCCAGCAGCCAAGATGGTACAGTCCAAGAGACCCAGTACTTC. Translating it yields CASSQDGTVQETQYF. The chain couples TRBV3-1 (or the pseudogene TRBV3-2) to TRBJ2-5; D uncertain. The V and J ends lost 0 bases and 1 base respectively, with 9 bases between them. The CDR3 runs to 15 residues. In germline, CDR1 is LGHDT, CDR2 YNNKEL (reference sequence).

The rearrangement links TRBV19 to TRBJ1-5; maybe TRBD1 (5 bases). CDR1 and CDR2 from the germline V gene are LNHDA and SQIVND (reference sequence). The V end was cut by 8 bases, the J end by 0 bases, with 17 bases between. This CDR3 has 16 residues. The CDR3 region is CASLSQGRNSNQPQHF. The CDR3 coding sequence is TGTGCCAGTCTATCGCAGGGCCGGAATAGCAATCAGCCCCAGCATTTT.

J is TRBJ1-1 and V is TRBV3-1 (or the pseudogene TRBV3-2); maybe TRBD1 (5 bases). V was clipped by 2 bases and J by 1 base, with 8 bases between them. This CDR3 is built from 14 residues. Germline-derived CDR1 and CDR2 are LGHDT and YNNKEL (reference sequence). CDR3 DNA sequence: TGTGCCAGCAGCCAATACGACAGGAACACTGAAGCTTTCTTT. Protein: CASSQYDRNTEAFF.

The chain joins TRBV7-2 to TRBJ1-1; D gene unclear. V lost 4 bases, J lost 7 bases, and 10 bases lay in between. The germline V gene encodes CDR1 SGHTA and CDR2 FQGNSA. This CDR3 spans 12 amino acids. This chain's CDR3 is CASSSLPVEAFF. The CDR3 nucleotides are TGTGCCAGCAGCTCCCTGCCGGTTGAAGCTTTCTTT. Full variable domain (rest looked up from reference TRBV7-2 and TRBJ1-1): GAGVSQSPSNKVTEKGKDVELRCDPISGHTALYWYRQSLGQGLEFLIYFQGNSAPDKSGLPSDRFSAERTGGSVSTLTIQRTQQEDSAVYLCASSSLPVEAFFGQGTRLTVV.

CDR3 sequence reads: CASSSSRGQGGNEQFF. The CDR3 DNA reads TGTGCCAGCAGCTCTAGCAGGGGACAGGGAGGCAATGAGCAGTTCTTC. The V and J genes are TRBV9 and TRBJ2-1; TRBD1 matches 9 bases. The CDR3 contains 16 residues. The junction had 11 bases not matched to a gene; V was cut back by 4 bases and J by 6 bases. Germline V lookup: CDR1 SGDLS, CDR2 YYNGEE.

The CDR3 nucleotides read TGTGCCAGCAGCCAGTCCGGGTCCCGATCACCCCTCCACTTT. Translation: CASSQSGSRSPLHF. The rearrangement joins TRBV3-1 (or the pseudogene TRBV3-2) to TRBJ1-6; D is unresolved. V was cut by 3 bases and J by 10 bases, with 13 bases left in between. The germline CDR1 and CDR2 sequences are LGHDT and YNNKEL (reference sequence). This CDR3 contains 14 residues.